One and the same sample provided the 27 T cell receptor beta chains below, sequenced in a study of lymphopenia after photon versus proton radiotherapy. Produced via immunoSEQ multiplex PCR; TCRdb's table is partial and in-frame only. This sample yields around 160,000 clones, of which 75% to 90% are seen a single time; around 4.5% belongs to the top ten. Here the sequenced sample was peripheral blood, taken from a patient treated with photon-based radiotherapy. The receptors here all came from a man aged 50-59 years with gastric cancer.

The genes are TRBV5-1 and TRBJ2-7; 10 nucleotides align to TRBD1. Trimming removed 3 bases from V and 5 bases from J; junction bases left unmatched: 5. Germline loops: CDR1 SGHRS, CDR2 YFSETQ. This CDR3 is 14 amino acids long. The CDR3 DNA reads TGCGCCAGCAGCTCCGGGACAGGGGAGGACGAGCAGTACTTC. This sequence encodes CASSSGTGEDEQYF.

V is TRBV5-4 and J is TRBJ2-7, with TRBD2 matching 15 bases. This CDR3 spans 15 amino acids. Germline values: CDR1 SGHNT, CDR2 YYREEE (reference sequence). After removal of 4 bases from V and 6 bases from J, the junction contained 5 bases not matched to a gene. This CDR3 reads CASSTGGLAGGEQYF. The DNA for the CDR3 is TGTGCCAGCAGCACGGGGGGACTAGCGGGAGGCGAGCAGTACTTC.

This chain joins TRBV19 and TRBJ2-5, with D uncertain. The CDR3 is 13 residues long. Trimming removed 3 bases at V and 2 bases at J, with 7 bases between. Germline CDR1 LNHDA, CDR2 SQIVND (reference sequence). CDR3 loop: CASSISDQETQYF. CDR3 DNA sequence: TGTGCCAGTAGTATCTCGGATCAAGAGACCCAGTACTTC. Full variable domain (remainder filled in from reference TRBV19 and TRBJ2-5): DGGITQSPKYLFRKEGQNVTLSCEQNLNHDAMYWYRQDPGQGLRLIYYSQIVNDFQKGDIAEGYSVSREKKESFPLTVTSAQKNPTAFYLCASSISDQETQYFGPGTRLLVL.

This chain links TRBV11-2 with TRBJ2-2; D might be TRBD1 (6 bases). Germline CDR1 is SGHAT and CDR2 is FQNNGV. V was clipped by 1 base and J by 7 bases, with 13 bases between them. The CDR3 runs to 15 residues. The CDR3 loop is CASSLVTGKVGELFF. CDR3 DNA: TGTGCCAGCAGCTTAGTAACAGGGAAAGTCGGGGAGCTGTTTTTT.

The sample holds a few counts of this clone. The gene calls are TRBV6-5 and TRBJ2-5; 8 nucleotides agree with TRBD1. J was trimmed by 4 bases and V by 4 bases; bases with no gene match: 8. Germline CDR1 is MNHEY and CDR2 is SVGAGI. This CDR3 is built from 15 residues. The CDR3 loop is CASSSPGDRGETQYF. The CDR3 nucleotides read TGTGCCAGCAGTTCCCCGGGAGACAGGGGAGAGACCCAGTACTTC.

The sample holds a few counts of this clone. The V gene is TRBV27, the J gene TRBJ2-5; 11 positions agree with TRBD1. The CDR3 sequence is 14 residues long. Looked up from germline, CDR1 is MNHEY and CDR2 is SMNVEV (reference sequence). The V and J ends lost 5 bases and 6 bases, in that order; junction bases with no gene match: 5. In nucleotides, the CDR3 is TGTGCCAGCAGTAGGACAGGGGGCGTTAAGACCCAGTACTTC. Its translation: CASSRTGGVKTQYF.

This chain connects TRBV5-6 to TRBJ2-5; D possibly corresponds to TRBD1 (5 bases). This CDR3 is 14 amino acids long. CDR1 and CDR2 (germline): SGHDT, YYEEEE. Trimming took off 0 bases at V and 4 bases at J, with 10 bases between the two ends. The CDR3 DNA reads TGTGCCAGCAGCTTGGCCACAGGTGCAGAGACCCAGTACTTC. It yields the protein CASSLATGAETQYF. Full variable domain (outside the CDR3, taken from reference TRBV5-6 and TRBJ2-5): DAGVTQSPTHLIKTRGQQVTLRCSPKSGHDTVSWYQQALGQGPQFIFQYYEEEERQRGNFPDRFSGHQFPNYSSELNVNALLLGDSALYLCASSLATGAETQYFGPGTRLLVL.

This clone was observed a few times. V and J are TRBV6-5 and TRBJ1-1; D unclear. Germline V lookup: CDR1 MNHEY, CDR2 SVGAGI. V was trimmed by 6 bases and J by 2 bases, leaving 4 bases between them. The CDR3 length is 11 residues. The CDR3 region has the DNA TGTGCCAGCAGCGGAAACACTGAAGCTTTCTTT. It codes for CASSGNTEAFF.

The gene calls are TRBV18 and TRBJ1-3; maybe TRBD1 (6 bases). The CDR3 consists of 15 residues. Looked up from germline, CDR1 is KGHSH and CDR2 is LQKENI. With 3 bases removed from V and 3 bases from J, the gap between germline ends came to 12 bases. CDR3 region: CASSPPGGYGNTIYF. DNA of the CDR3: TGTGCCAGCTCACCGCCTGGGGGCTATGGAAACACCATATATTTT.

The chain recombines TRBV15 with TRBJ2-1; D remains ambiguous. V lost 0 bases, J lost 7 bases, and 4 bases lay in between. CDR3 size: 12 residues. The germline V gene has CDR1 LNHNV and CDR2 YYDKDF (reference sequence). The CDR3 reads CATSREENEQFF. DNA for the CDR3: TGTGCCACCAGCAGAGAGGAGAATGAGCAGTTCTTC.

The chain joins TRBV27 to TRBJ1-5; 10 nucleotides align to TRBD1. Germline V CDR1 and CDR2: MNHEY, SMNVEV (reference sequence). The CDR3 sequence is 18 residues long. The V gene end was trimmed by 5 bases and the J gene end by 0 bases; junction bases not matched to a gene: 10. Here the CDR3 reads CASSPSKGTGDSNQPQHF. Written as DNA, the CDR3 is TGTGCCAGCAGTCCAAGCAAAGGGACAGGGGATAGCAATCAGCCCCAGCATTTT.

The chain has TRBV7-8 and TRBJ2-3; a weak D match, TRBD2 (6 bases). V dropped 5 bases and J dropped 0 bases, with 12 bases sitting between them. Germline assignment: CDR1 SGHVS and CDR2 FQNEAQ. The CDR3 is 15 residues long. In DNA form, the CDR3 reads TGTGCCAGCAGCCTATGGACTACTAGCACAGATACGCAGTATTTT. Translated, it gives CASSLWTTSTDTQYF.

V usage is TRBV5-5 and J usage is TRBJ2-7, with 11 bases aligning to TRBD2. With 2 bases clipped from V and 0 bases from J, the junction kept 7 bases outside the gene matches. The CDR3 extends over 17 amino acids. CDR1 and CDR2 (germline): SGHKS, YYEKEE (reference sequence). CDR3 nucleotides: TGTGCCAGCAGCTTAGGCTCCCTAGCGGGGGGCTCCTACGAGCAGTACTTC. This gives the protein CASSLGSLAGGSYEQYF. The full variable domain, rest sourced from reference TRBV5-5 and TRBJ2-7, is DAGVTQSPTHLIKTRGQQVTLRCSPISGHKSVSWYQQVLGQGPQFIFQYYEKEERGRGNFPDRFSARQFPNYSSELNVNALLLGDSALYLCASSLGSLAGGSYEQYFGPGTRLTVT.

This clone has more than one count but fewer than ten. V usage is TRBV18 and J usage is TRBJ1-5, with a tentative D call TRBD1 (5 bases). In germline, CDR1 is KGHSH, CDR2 LQKENI. The CDR3 consists of 13 residues. V shed 3 bases and J shed 6 bases, with 9 bases lying between them. The DNA of the CDR3 is TGTGCCAGCTCACCCGACGGGGGTCAGCCCCAGCATTTT. Translated, it gives CASSPDGGQPQHF.

The genes are TRBV10-3 and TRBJ2-5, with 14 bases identical to TRBD2. Germline CDR1 is ENHRY and CDR2 is SYGVKD. V dropped 10 bases and J dropped 4; count of bases not matched to a gene: 5. The CDR3 covers 14 residues. Here the CDR3 reads CATGTSGSRETQYF. The DNA for the CDR3 is TGTGCCACCGGGACTAGCGGGAGTAGAGAGACCCAGTACTTC.

This clone showed up just once. The V and J genes are TRBV6-5 and TRBJ1-5; no clear D. V lost 0 bases to trimming and J lost 6 bases, with 12 bases between them. The germline CDR1 and CDR2 sequences are MNHEY and SVGAGI. The CDR3 consists of 15 residues. CDR3 sequence: CASSYSITGAQPQHF. CDR3 sequence (DNA): TGTGCCAGCAGTTACTCGATAACGGGCGCTCAGCCCCAGCATTTT.

CDR3: CANKRNTEAFF. The CDR3 DNA follows: TGTGCCAACAAGAGGAACACTGAAGCTTTCTTT. The genes are TRBV2 and TRBJ1-1; D gene uncertain. The germline V gene has CDR1 SNHLY and CDR2 FYNNEI. The V end lost 10 bases, the J end lost 1 base, and 7 bases lay between the germline ends. This CDR3 comprises 11 residues.

The chain carries TRBV5-1 and TRBJ2-1; 8 nucleotides match TRBD2. This CDR3 region has 16 residues. The V and J ends lost 5 bases and 7 bases, in that order; junction bases with no gene match: 14. Germline V gene lookup returns CDR1 SGHRS and CDR2 YFSETQ. The CDR3 DNA reads as TGCGCCAGCAGAGAGGGAGCGGGAGCCAGTGTGAATGAGCAGTTCTTC. Translating gives CASREGAGASVNEQFF.

The gene calls are TRBV28 and TRBJ1-1; TRBD1 is a possible D gene (6 bases). This CDR3 region has 13 residues. Between the trimmed V and J ends, which lost 5 bases and 3 bases, there was a span of 10 bases. Per the germline V gene, CDR1 is MDHEN and CDR2 is SYDVKM. CDR3: CASSLDSYTEAFF. As DNA, the CDR3 is TGTGCCAGCAGTCTGGACAGCTACACTGAAGCTTTCTTT.

Worth noting for this clone: The sample holds other DNA sequences that translate to the same CDR3. J is TRBJ2-1 and V is TRBV9; tentative D call: TRBD2 (5 bases). From germline, CDR1 is SGDLS and CDR2 YYNGEE. The length of the CDR3 is 14 residues. Trimming shortened V by 2 bases and J by 5 bases, and 11 bases separated the two germline ends. CDR3 sequence (DNA): TGTGCCAGCAGCGTTTCGCTAGCAAACAATGAGCAGTTCTTC. It encodes CASSVSLANNEQFF.

J is TRBJ2-7 and V is TRBV27, with TRBD2 identical over 9 bases. V lost 2 bases to trimming and J lost 7 bases; unmatched junction nucleotides: 18. CDR1 MNHEY and CDR2 SMNVEV come from the germline V gene (reference sequence). CDR3 size: 18 residues. The CDR3 nucleotides read TGTGCCAGCAGTTTAGATCCCCGGCGGGAGGGCCGGGGGAGGGAGCAGTACTTC. This sequence encodes CASSLDPRREGRGREQYF.

This chain joins TRBV7-9 and TRBJ2-2; 12 bases line up with TRBD2. The CDR3 has 15 residues. Germline-derived CDR1 and CDR2 are SEHNR and FQNEAQ (reference sequence). V was pared by 5 bases and J by 5 bases, with 3 bases of the junction left unmatched. The CDR3 protein is CASSRLAGATGELFF. CDR3 nucleotide sequence: TGTGCCAGCAGCCGACTAGCGGGAGCTACCGGGGAGCTGTTTTTT.

This chain joins TRBV4-1 and TRBJ2-3; TRBD2 aligns across 9 bases. The CDR3 has 18 amino acids. The V gene's germline CDR1 is MGHRA and CDR2 YSYEKL. Trimming removed 2 bases from V and 7 bases from J; junction bases left unmatched: 16. CDR3 amino acids: CASSQTPSTSGLLNTQYF. CDR3 DNA sequence: TGCGCCAGCAGCCAAACCCCCTCGACTAGCGGTCTTTTAAATACGCAGTATTTT.

This clone was observed a single time. This chain connects TRBV9 to TRBJ2-3; TRBD2 matches 12 bases. CDR1 and CDR2 from the germline V gene are SGDLS and YYNGEE. Unmatched junction bases numbered 5, after V lost 0 bases and J lost 3 bases. The CDR3 is 17 residues long. Here the CDR3 DNA reads TGTGCCAGCAGCGTAGTGACTAGCGGGAGATTGACAGATACGCAGTATTTT. This translates into CASSVVTSGRLTDTQYF.

This chain uses TRBV5-4 with TRBJ2-7, with a weak D call TRBD2 (6 bases). Germline lookup yields CDR1 SGHNT and CDR2 YYREEE (reference sequence). The CDR3 consists of 14 residues. Between the trimmed V and J ends, which lost 3 bases and 1 base, there was a span of 11 bases. CDR3 loop: CASSSGSRSYEQYF. In nucleotides, the CDR3 is TGTGCCAGCAGCTCCGGGAGTAGGTCCTACGAGCAGTACTTC.

The genes are TRBV5-6 and TRBJ1-3; D is possibly TRBD1 (5 bases). Per the germline V gene, CDR1 is SGHDT and CDR2 is YYEEEE. Trimming pared 4 bases from V and 0 bases from J, leaving 17 bases between. The CDR3 sequence is 17 residues long. The chain's CDR3 is CASSLRGVAHSGNTIYF. CDR3 DNA: TGTGCCAGCAGCCTTCGGGGGGTCGCTCACTCTGGAAACACCATATATTTT.

This chain links TRBV4-3 with TRBJ2-3, with 9 bases matching TRBD2. The germline V gene has CDR1 LGHNA and CDR2 YSLEER. V trimming: 1 base; J trimming: 4 bases; junction bases outside the gene matches: 12. The CDR3 extends over 18 amino acids. CDR3 sequence (DNA): TGCGCCAGCAGCCAAGGCCCCGGACTAGCGCGGAGTGCAGATACGCAGTATTTT. This encodes CASSQGPGLARSADTQYF.